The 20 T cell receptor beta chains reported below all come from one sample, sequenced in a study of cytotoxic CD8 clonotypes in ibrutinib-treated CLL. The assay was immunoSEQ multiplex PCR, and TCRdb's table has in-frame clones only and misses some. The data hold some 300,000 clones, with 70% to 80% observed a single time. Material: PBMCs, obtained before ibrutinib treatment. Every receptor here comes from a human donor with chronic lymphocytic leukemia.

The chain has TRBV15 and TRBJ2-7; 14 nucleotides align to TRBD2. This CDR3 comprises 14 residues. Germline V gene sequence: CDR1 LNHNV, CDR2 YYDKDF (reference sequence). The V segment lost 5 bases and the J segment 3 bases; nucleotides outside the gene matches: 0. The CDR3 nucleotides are TGTGCCACCAGCGGGACTAGCGGGAGCTACGAGCAGTACTTC. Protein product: CATSGTSGSYEQYF.

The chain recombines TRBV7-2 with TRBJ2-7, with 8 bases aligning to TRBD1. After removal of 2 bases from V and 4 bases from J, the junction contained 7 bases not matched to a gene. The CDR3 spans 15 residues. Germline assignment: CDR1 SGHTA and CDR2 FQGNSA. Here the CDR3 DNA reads TGTGCCAGCAGCTTAACTGGACAGGGTCGGTACGAGCAGTACTTC. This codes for CASSLTGQGRYEQYF.

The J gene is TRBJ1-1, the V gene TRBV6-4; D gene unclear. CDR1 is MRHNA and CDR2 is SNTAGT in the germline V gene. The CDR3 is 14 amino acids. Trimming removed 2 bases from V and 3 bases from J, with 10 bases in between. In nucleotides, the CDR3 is TGTGCCAGCAGTGACCGTTTTGGGGACACTGAAGCTTTCTTT. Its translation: CASSDRFGDTEAFF.

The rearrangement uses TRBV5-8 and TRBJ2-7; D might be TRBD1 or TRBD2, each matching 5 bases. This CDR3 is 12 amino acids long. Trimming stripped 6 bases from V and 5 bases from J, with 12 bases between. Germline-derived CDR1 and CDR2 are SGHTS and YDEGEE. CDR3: CASTGPGDEQYF. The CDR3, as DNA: TGTGCCAGCACAGGGCCCGGGGACGAGCAGTACTTC. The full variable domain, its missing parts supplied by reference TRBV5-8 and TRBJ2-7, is EAGVTQSPTHLIKTRGQQATLRCSPISGHTSVYWYQQALGLGLQFLLWYDEGEERNRGNFPPRFSGRQFPNYSSELNVNALELEDSALYLCASTGPGDEQYFGPGTRLTVT.

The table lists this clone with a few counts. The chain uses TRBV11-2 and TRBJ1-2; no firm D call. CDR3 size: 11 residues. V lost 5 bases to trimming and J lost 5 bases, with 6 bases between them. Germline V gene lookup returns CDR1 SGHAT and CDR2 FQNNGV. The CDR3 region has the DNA TGTGCCAGCAGCCCGCAATATGGCTACACCTTC. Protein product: CASSPQYGYTF.

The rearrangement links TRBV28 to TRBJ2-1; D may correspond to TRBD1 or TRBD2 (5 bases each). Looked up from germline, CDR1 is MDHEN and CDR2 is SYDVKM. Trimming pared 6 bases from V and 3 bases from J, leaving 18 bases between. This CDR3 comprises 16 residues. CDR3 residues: CASRRSGTIYYNEQFF. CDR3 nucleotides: TGTGCCAGCAGGAGATCTGGGACCATTTACTACAATGAGCAGTTCTTC. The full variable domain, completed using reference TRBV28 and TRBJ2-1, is DVKVTQSSRYLVKRTGEKVFLECVQDMDHENMFWYRQDPGLGLRLIYFSYDVKMKEKGDIPEGYSVSREKKERFSLILESASTNQTSMYLCASRRSGTIYYNEQFFGPGTRLTVL.

Here the CDR3 reads CASSLLAQETQYF. CDR3 nucleotides: TGTGCCAGCAGTTTACTCGCCCAAGAGACCCAGTACTTC. The chain links TRBV28 to TRBJ2-5; D is unclear. Trimming removed 2 bases at V and 1 base at J, with 5 bases between. Germline CDR1 reads MDHEN; CDR2 reads SYDVKM. The CDR3 has 13 amino acids.

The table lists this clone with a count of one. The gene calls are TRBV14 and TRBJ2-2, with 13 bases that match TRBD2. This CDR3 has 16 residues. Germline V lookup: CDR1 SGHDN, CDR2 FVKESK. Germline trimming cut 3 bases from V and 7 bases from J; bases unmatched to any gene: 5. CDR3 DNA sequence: TGTGCCAGCAGCCAGCGGACTAGCGGGAGTCACGGGGAGCTGTTTTTT. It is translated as CASSQRTSGSHGELFF. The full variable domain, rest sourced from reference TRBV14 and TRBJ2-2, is EAGVTQFPSHSVIEKGQTVTLRCDPISGHDNLYWYRRVMGKEIKFLLHFVKESKQDESGMPNNRFLAERTGGTYSTLKVQPAELEDSGVYFCASSQRTSGSHGELFFGEGSRLTVL.

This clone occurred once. In DNA, the CDR3 is TGTGCCAGCAGCTACAGGGGGTCGGACACTGAAGCTTTCTTT. It specifies CASSYRGSDTEAFF. The chain carries TRBV2 and TRBJ1-1; 8 bases agree with TRBD1. This CDR3 contains 14 residues. The germline gives CDR1 SNHLY, CDR2 FYNNEI. Unmatched junction bases numbered 6, after V lost 6 bases and J lost 3 bases. Variable domain in full (rest from reference TRBV2 and TRBJ1-1): EPEVTQTPSHQVTQMGQEVILRCVPISNHLYFYWYRQILGQKVEFLVSFYNNEISEKSEIFDDQFSVERPDGSNFTLKIRSTKLEDSAMYFCASSYRGSDTEAFFGQGTRLTVV.

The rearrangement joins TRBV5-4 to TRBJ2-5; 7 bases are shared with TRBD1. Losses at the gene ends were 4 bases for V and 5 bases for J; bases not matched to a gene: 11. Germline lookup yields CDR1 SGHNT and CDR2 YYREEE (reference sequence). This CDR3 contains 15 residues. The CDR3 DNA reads TGTGCCAGCAGCCTAAGGACAGGTCGCACGGAGACCCAGTACTTC. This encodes CASSLRTGRTETQYF.

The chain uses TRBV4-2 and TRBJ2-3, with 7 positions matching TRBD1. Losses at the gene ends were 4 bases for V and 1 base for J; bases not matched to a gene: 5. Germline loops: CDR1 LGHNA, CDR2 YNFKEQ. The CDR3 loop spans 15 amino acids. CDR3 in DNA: TGTGCCAGCAGCCGACGCGACAGGGGCACAGATACGCAGTATTTT. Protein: CASSRRDRGTDTQYF.

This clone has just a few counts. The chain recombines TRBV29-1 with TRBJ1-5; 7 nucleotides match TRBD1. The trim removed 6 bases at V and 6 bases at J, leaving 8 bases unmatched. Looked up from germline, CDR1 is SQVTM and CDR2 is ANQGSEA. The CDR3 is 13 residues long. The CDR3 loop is CSVQTGPGQPQHF. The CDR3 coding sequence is TGCAGCGTCCAGACAGGGCCCGGTCAGCCCCAGCATTTT.

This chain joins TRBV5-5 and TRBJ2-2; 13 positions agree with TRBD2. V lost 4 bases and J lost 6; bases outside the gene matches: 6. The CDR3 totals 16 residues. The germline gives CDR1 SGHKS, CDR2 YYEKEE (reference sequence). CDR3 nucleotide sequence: TGTGCCAGCAGCCCCGGACTAGCGGGAGTCGCCGGGGAGCTGTTTTTT. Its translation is CASSPGLAGVAGELFF.

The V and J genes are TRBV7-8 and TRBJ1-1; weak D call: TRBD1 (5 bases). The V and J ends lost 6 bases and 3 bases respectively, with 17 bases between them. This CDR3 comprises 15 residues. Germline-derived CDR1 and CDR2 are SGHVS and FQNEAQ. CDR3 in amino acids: CASRPLTGGDTEAFF. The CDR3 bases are TGTGCCAGCAGGCCTTTGACTGGGGGGGACACTGAAGCTTTCTTT. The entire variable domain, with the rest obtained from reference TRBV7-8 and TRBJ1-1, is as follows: GAGVSQSPRYKVAKRGQDVALRCDPISGHVSLFWYQQALGQGPEFLTYFQNEAQLDKSGLPSDRFFAERPEGSVSTLKIQRTQQEDSAVYLCASRPLTGGDTEAFFGQGTRLTVV.

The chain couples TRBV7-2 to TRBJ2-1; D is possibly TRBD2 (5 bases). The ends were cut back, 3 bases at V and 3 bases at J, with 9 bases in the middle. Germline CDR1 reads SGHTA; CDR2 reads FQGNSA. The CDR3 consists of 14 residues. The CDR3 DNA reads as TGTGCCAGCAGCTTCTTGACTATCTACAATGAGCAGTTCTTC. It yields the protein CASSFLTIYNEQFF.

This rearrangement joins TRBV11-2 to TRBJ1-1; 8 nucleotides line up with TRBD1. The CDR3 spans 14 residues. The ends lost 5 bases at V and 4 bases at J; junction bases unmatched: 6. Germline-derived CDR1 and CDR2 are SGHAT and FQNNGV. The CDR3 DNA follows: TGTGCCAGCAGCCCCAGGACAGGGTTCACTGAAGCTTTCTTT. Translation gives CASSPRTGFTEAFF.

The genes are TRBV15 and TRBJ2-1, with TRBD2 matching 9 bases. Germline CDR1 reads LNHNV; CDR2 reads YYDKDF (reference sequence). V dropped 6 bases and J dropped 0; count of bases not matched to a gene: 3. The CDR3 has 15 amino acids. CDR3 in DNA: TGTGCCACCAGGCCAGCGGGAGGCTCCTACAATGAGCAGTTCTTC. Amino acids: CATRPAGGSYNEQFF.

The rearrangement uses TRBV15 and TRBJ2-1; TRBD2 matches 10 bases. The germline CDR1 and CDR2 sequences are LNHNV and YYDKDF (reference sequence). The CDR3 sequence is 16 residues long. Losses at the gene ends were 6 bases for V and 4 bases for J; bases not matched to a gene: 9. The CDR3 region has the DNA TGTGCCACCAGGGCTACTAGCGGGAAGACGTACAATGAGCAGTTCTTC. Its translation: CATRATSGKTYNEQFF.

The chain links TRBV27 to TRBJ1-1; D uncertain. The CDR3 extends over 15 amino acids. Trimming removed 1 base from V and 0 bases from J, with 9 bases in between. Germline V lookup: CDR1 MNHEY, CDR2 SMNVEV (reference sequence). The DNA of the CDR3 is TGTGCCAGCAGTTTATTAGGGAGATTGAACACTGAAGCTTTCTTT. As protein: CASSLLGRLNTEAFF.

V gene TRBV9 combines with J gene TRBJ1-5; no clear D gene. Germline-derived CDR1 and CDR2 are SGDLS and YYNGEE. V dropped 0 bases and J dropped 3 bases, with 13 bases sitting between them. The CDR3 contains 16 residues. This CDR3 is CASSVGALDPNQPQHF. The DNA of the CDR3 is TGTGCCAGCAGCGTAGGGGCCCTAGACCCCAATCAGCCCCAGCATTTT.